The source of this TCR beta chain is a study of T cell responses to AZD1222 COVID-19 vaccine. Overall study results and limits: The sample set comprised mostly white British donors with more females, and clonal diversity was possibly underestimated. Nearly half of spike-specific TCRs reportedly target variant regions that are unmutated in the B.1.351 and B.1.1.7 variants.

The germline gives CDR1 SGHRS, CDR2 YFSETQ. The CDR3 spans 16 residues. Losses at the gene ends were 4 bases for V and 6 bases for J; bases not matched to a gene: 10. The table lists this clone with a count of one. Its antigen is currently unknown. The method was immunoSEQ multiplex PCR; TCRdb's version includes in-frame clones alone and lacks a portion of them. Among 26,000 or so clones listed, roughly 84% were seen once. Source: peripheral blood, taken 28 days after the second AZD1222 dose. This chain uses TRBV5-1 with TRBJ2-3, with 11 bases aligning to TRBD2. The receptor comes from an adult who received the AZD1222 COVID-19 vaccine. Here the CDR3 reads CASSRGLAVKLDTQYF. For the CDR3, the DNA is TGCGCCAGCAGCCGGGGACTAGCGGTGAAATTGGATACGCAGTATTTT.